A single sample gave rise to the 15 T cell receptor beta chains below, sequenced in a study of blood T cell repertoires in COVID-19. Clones were sequenced by immunoSEQ multiplex PCR, and TCRdb holds only the in-frame ones, with some missing. The repertoire has 200,000 to 250,000 clones, about 91% of them found once; the top ten carry around 15%. The sequenced sample was PBMCs or T cells enriched from blood (not recorded which). The receptors were gathered from a woman aged 45-65 years with acute COVID-19.

This chain connects TRBV6-5 to TRBJ1-2; 8 bases match TRBD1. J gave up 4 bases and V 6 bases, and 10 bases lay outside the gene matches. The CDR3 contains 15 residues. CDR1 and CDR2 from the germline V gene are MNHEY and SVGAGI. CDR3 in amino acids: CASSQQTGASYGYTF. CDR3 in DNA: TGTGCCAGCAGCCAACAGACAGGGGCCTCCTATGGCTACACCTTC.

This chain links TRBV3-1 (or the pseudogene TRBV3-2) with TRBJ2-1; 9 bases match TRBD2. There are 14 residues in the CDR3. The ends lost 6 bases at V and 5 bases at J; junction bases unmatched: 5. Germline assignment: CDR1 LGHDT and CDR2 YNNKEL (reference sequence). The CDR3 sequence is CASRGGLANNEQFF. CDR3 nucleotides: TGTGCCAGCAGGGGGGGACTAGCTAACAATGAGCAGTTCTTC.

The rearrangement links TRBV5-1 to TRBJ2-7; 8 bases are a match to TRBD1. J gave up 6 bases and V 0 bases, and 8 bases lay outside the gene matches. CDR3 length equals 15 residues. Germline CDR1 is SGHRS and CDR2 is YFSETQ. The CDR3 is CASSLAGTGRTEQYF. The CDR3 DNA reads as TGCGCCAGCAGCTTGGCCGGGACAGGAAGAACCGAGCAGTACTTC.

In DNA, the CDR3 is TGTGCCACCAGCAGAGGGCCGAGCACAGATACGCAGTATTTT. It codes for CATSRGPSTDTQYF. V and J are TRBV15 and TRBJ2-3; D unclear. CDR3 length: 14 residues. The V end lost 1 base, the J end lost 0 bases, and 5 bases lay between the germline ends. Germline CDR1 and CDR2: LNHNV and YYDKDF (reference sequence).

The chain links TRBV27 to TRBJ2-7; D might be TRBD2 (5 bases). This CDR3 comprises 12 residues. V was clipped by 2 bases and J by 7 bases, with 9 bases between them. Germline V gene sequence: CDR1 MNHEY, CDR2 SMNVEV (reference sequence). The CDR3 spells CASSLPPGEQYF. CDR3 DNA sequence: TGTGCCAGCAGTTTACCCCCGGGGGAGCAGTACTTC.

This chain connects TRBV7-3 to TRBJ1-1; 10 bases are shared with TRBD1. Trimming at V came to 5 bases and at J to 8 bases, leaving 5 bases not matched to a gene. The CDR3 length is 13 residues. In germline, CDR1 is SGHTA, CDR2 FQGTGA. In DNA, the CDR3 is TGTGCCAGCAGCCGCGACAGGGGGCTAGAAGCTTTCTTT. Translation gives CASSRDRGLEAFF. The full variable domain, rest sourced from reference TRBV7-3 and TRBJ1-1, is GAGVSQTPSNKVTEKGKYVELRCDPISGHTALYWYRQSLGQGPEFLIYFQGTGAADDSGLPNDRFFAVRPEGSVSTLKIQRTERGDSAVYLCASSRDRGLEAFFGQGTRLTVV.

The genes are TRBV6-1 and TRBJ2-7; D may be TRBD1 (5 bases). The CDR3 runs to 14 residues. V lost 3 bases and J 3 bases, leaving 12 bases between the germline ends. The germline V gene encodes CDR1 MNHNS and CDR2 SASEGT. The CDR3 loop is CASSDREEGYEQYF. CDR3 DNA sequence: TGTGCCAGCAGTGACAGGGAAGAAGGCTACGAGCAGTACTTC.

The chain joins TRBV5-1 to TRBJ2-1; 7 bases are shared with TRBD2. The CDR3 is made up of 14 amino acids. Trimming at V came to 2 bases and at J to 4 bases, leaving 3 bases not matched to a gene. Germline CDR1 SGHRS, CDR2 YFSETQ. The CDR3 DNA is TGCGCCAGCAGCTTCCTAGCGGCATACAATGAGCAGTTCTTC. Protein product: CASSFLAAYNEQFF.

CDR3 sequence (DNA): TGCAGTGCCGCGCGGGGCTATGAGCAGTTCTTC. It translates to CSAARGYEQFF. J is TRBJ2-1 and V is TRBV20-1, with D perhaps TRBD2 (6 bases). CDR1 DFQATT and CDR2 SNEGSKA come from the germline V gene (reference sequence). The germline V and J ends were trimmed by 6 bases and 8 bases, with 11 bases remaining between them. CDR3 size: 11 residues.

J is TRBJ2-3 and V is TRBV5-1, with a weak D call TRBD2 (6 bases). Trimming took 1 base from V and 2 from J, leaving 14 bases between them. The length of the CDR3 is 16 residues. Germline V gene sequence: CDR1 SGHRS, CDR2 YFSETQ. Here the CDR3 reads CASSLLEGRLTDTQYF. CDR3 in DNA: TGCGCCAGCAGCTTGCTGGAGGGCCGTCTCACAGATACGCAGTATTTT.

This chain connects TRBV28 to TRBJ1-5, with TRBD1 identical over 8 bases. The CDR3 extends over 13 amino acids. J gave up 11 bases and V 4 bases, and 7 bases lay outside the gene matches. Germline V CDR1 and CDR2: MDHEN, SYDVKM. CDR3 in amino acids: CASSYTGGRAQHF. CDR3 sequence (DNA): TGTGCCAGCAGTTATACAGGGGGGCGGGCCCAGCATTTT.

J is TRBJ1-2 and V is TRBV7-2; a possible D gene is TRBD1 (6 bases). With 5 bases removed from V and 2 bases from J, the gap between germline ends came to 12 bases. Germline V CDR1 and CDR2: SGHTA, FQGNSA. The CDR3 loop spans 14 amino acids. In DNA, the CDR3 is TGTGCCAGCAGCCGCGGAACAGGGAACTATGGCTACACCTTC. It is translated as CASSRGTGNYGYTF.

This chain uses TRBV2 with TRBJ2-5; weak D call: TRBD1 (7 bases). CDR3 size: 14 residues. V was pared by 5 bases and J by 5 bases, with 15 bases between. The V gene's germline CDR1 is SNHLY and CDR2 FYNNEI. The CDR3 sequence is CASSRTGAGETQYF. CDR3 in DNA: TGTGCCAGCAGTCGTACAGGGGCGGGGGAGACCCAGTACTTC.

This clone has a handful of counts. This rearrangement joins TRBV2 to TRBJ2-7; D is uncertain. V shed 8 bases and J shed 4 bases, with 15 bases lying between them. The CDR3 totals 13 residues. The germline V gene has CDR1 SNHLY and CDR2 FYNNEI. CDR3 sequence reads: CASGSEVWYEQYF. CDR3 DNA sequence: TGTGCCAGCGGTTCAGAAGTCTGGTACGAGCAGTACTTC. The full variable domain, rest sourced from reference TRBV2 and TRBJ2-7, is EPEVTQTPSHQVTQMGQEVILRCVPISNHLYFYWYRQILGQKVEFLVSFYNNEISEKSEIFDDQFSVERPDGSNFTLKIRSTKLEDSAMYFCASGSEVWYEQYFGPGTRLTVT.

This rearrangement joins TRBV5-1 to TRBJ2-2; weak D call: TRBD2 (7 bases). V lost 0 bases and J 1 base, leaving 13 bases between the germline ends. Per the germline V gene, CDR1 is SGHRS and CDR2 is YFSETQ. This CDR3 is built from 17 residues. CDR3 bases: TGCGCCAGCAGCTTGGCCAGAGCGGGACAGAACACCGGGGAGCTGTTTTTT. It codes for CASSLARAGQNTGELFF.